The following is a T cell receptor (beta chain) sequence with its context. No antigen is known for it. The data belong to a study of cytomegalovirus exposure and HLA in healthy donors. Findings of the study overall: Earlier results showed most TCR beta V segments being productive about 87% or about 30% of the time. In a later analysis, CMV-associated beta chains were mostly HLA-associated, it appeared. Three chains tied to CMV proved CMV antigen-specific in vitro. Later analysis showed TCR association rates varying by HLA locus, highest for DRB1 and lowest for HLA-C.

The germline V gene encodes CDR1 MNHEY and CDR2 SMNVEV (reference sequence). Trimming took off 1 base at V and 0 bases at J, with 10 bases between the two ends. There are 16 residues in the CDR3. This PCR relied on a set of 60 Vbeta primers and 13 Jbeta primers. Assay: immunoSEQ multiplex PCR; the TCRdb copy retains only in-frame clones and omits some. Here the sample spans more than 90,000 clones, roughly 70% being singletons. The material sequenced was PBMCs. The source is a man aged 25 to 40 in good health and CMV-seropositive. V gene TRBV27 combines with J gene TRBJ2-1, with unresolved D. The CDR3 protein is CASSLYPQSSYNEQFF. CDR3 in DNA: TGTGCCAGCAGTTTATACCCACAGAGCTCCTACAATGAGCAGTTCTTC.